One sample yielded the 12 T cell receptor beta chains listed below, sequenced in a study of identical twins (dated by TCRdb to 2016 to 2018). Libraries were prepared through 5' RACE. Sequencer: Illumina HiSeq 2000. The public reads were reanalyzed by TCRdb: fastp trimming at Q25, MiXCR alignment, in-frame beta chains only. Each record represents a unique CDR3 protein, reported with the most common genes and DNA among its rows. Present in this sample are some 790,000 distinct CDR3 sequences, roughly 18% of which were seen just once. The ten largest clones capture about 12% of the sample. The sample was also reused in another study, on T cells expressing NK-cell markers.

Material for sequencing was PBMCs. These receptors came from a young woman in good health.

For the CDR3, the DNA is TGTGCCAGCAGCTTGGGGGGATTCCCGGCTGTC. This codes for CASSLGGFPAV. The chain combines TRBV11-3 with TRBJ2-7, with D perhaps TRBD2 (6 bases). The CDR3 runs 11 residues. Germline V gene lookup returns CDR1 SGHNT and CDR2 YENEEA.

This sequence joins TRBV7-9 and TRBJ1-1; 7 bases are shared with TRBD1. The junction had 12 bases not matched to a gene; V was cut back by 5 bases and J by 0 bases. This CDR3 spans 17 amino acids. Germline lookup yields CDR1 SEHNR and CDR2 FQNEAQ (reference sequence). Here the CDR3 reads CASSPPDRRRLNTEAFF. The CDR3 nucleotides read TGTGCCAGCAGCCCGCCGGACAGGAGAAGACTGAACACTGAAGCTTTCTTT.

J is TRBJ2-1 and V is TRBV11-2; no definite D call. This CDR3 contains 15 residues. CDR1 and CDR2 from the germline V gene are SGHAT and FQNNGV. V dropped 7 bases and J dropped 0 bases, with 13 bases sitting between them. The DNA of the CDR3 is TGTGCCAGCAACCTGGGTGGCGGCTCCTACAATGAGCAGTTCTTC. Translating it yields CASNLGGGSYNEQFF.

The chain recombines TRBV3-1 with TRBJ1-2; D call uncertain. Trimming stripped 3 bases from V and 4 bases from J, with 9 bases between. Germline V lookup: CDR1 LGHDT, CDR2 YNNKEL (reference sequence). This CDR3 has 13 residues. The CDR3 DNA reads as TGTGCCAGCAGCCAGAGGGCTCCCTATGGCTACACCTTC. Encoded protein: CASSQRAPYGYTF.

This clonotype was seen a handful of times. This chain connects TRBV29-1 to TRBJ2-7, with a tentative D call TRBD1 (5 bases). There are 13 residues in the CDR3. Germline assignment: CDR1 SQVTM and CDR2 ANQGSEA. V was clipped by 3 bases and J by 0 bases, with 9 bases between them. The CDR3, as DNA: TGCAGCGTTGAGGCAGGGATCTCCTACGAGCAGTACTTC. Its protein is CSVEAGISYEQYF.

The CDR3 spells CASSATNEQFF. DNA of the CDR3: TGTGCCAGCAGCGCTACGAATGAGCAGTTCTTC. This sequence joins TRBV11-2 and TRBJ2-1, with D hard to call. V lost 5 bases and J lost 7, with 6 bases in between. The CDR3 totals 11 residues. The germline V gene encodes CDR1 SGHAT and CDR2 FQNNGV. Variable domain in full (rest from reference TRBV11-2 and TRBJ2-1): EAGVAQSPRYKIIEKRQSVAFWCNPISGHATLYWYQQILGQGPKLLIQFQNNGVVDDSQLPKDRFSAERLKGVDSTLKIQPAKLEDSAVYLCASSATNEQFFGPGTRLTVL.

This clonotype occurred a few times. The chain carries TRBV5-5 and TRBJ2-5; D is perhaps TRBD1 (5 bases). The germline V and J ends were trimmed by 7 bases and 1 base, with 11 bases remaining between them. The CDR3 totals 13 residues. CDR1 SGHKS and CDR2 YYEKEE come from the germline V gene (reference sequence). CDR3 in amino acids: CASWGYLQETQYF. The CDR3 DNA follows: TGTGCCAGCTGGGGCTACCTCCAAGAGACCCAGTACTTC.

The chain joins TRBV5-5 to TRBJ2-1; TRBD2 is a possible D gene (5 bases). Per germline, CDR1 SGHKS and CDR2 YYEKEE (reference sequence). This CDR3 is 16 amino acids long. V dropped 2 bases and J dropped 0 bases, with 12 bases sitting between them. CDR3 nucleotides: TGTGCCAGCAGCTTTAGAGGGAGTTCCTCCTACAATGAGCAGTTCTTC. This encodes CASSFRGSSSYNEQFF.

J is TRBJ1-1 and V is TRBV30, with TRBD1 matching 7 bases. The V segment lost 4 bases and the J segment 1 base; nucleotides outside the gene matches: 3. CDR1 is GTSNPN and CDR2 is SVGIG in the germline V gene (reference sequence). The CDR3 contains 13 residues. CDR3 amino acids: CAWKDRPNTEAFF. The CDR3 coding sequence is TGTGCCTGGAAGGACAGGCCGAACACTGAAGCTTTCTTT.

This clonotype was seen a handful of times. This chain links TRBV6-6 with TRBJ1-1; D not certain. Trimming removed 7 bases from V and 7 bases from J, with 13 bases in between. The CDR3 runs 12 residues. CDR1 MNHNY and CDR2 SVGAGI come from the germline V gene (reference sequence). The CDR3 coding sequence is TGTGCCAGCACCCTTCTTGGAGATGAAGCTTTCTTT. Protein product: CASTLLGDEAFF.

This clonotype was picked up many times. The V and J genes are TRBV12-3 or TRBV12-4 and TRBJ2-5; TRBD1 matches 9 bases. This CDR3 comprises 16 residues. V lost 6 bases, J lost 7 bases, and 15 bases stayed unmatched. The CDR3 coding sequence is TGTGCCAGCAGCCATTACACCGGGACAGGGAAGAGGACCCAGTACTTC. Translating gives CASSHYTGTGKRTQYF.

This clonotype has a handful of counts. The rearrangement uses TRBV7-9 and TRBJ2-7, with 9 positions matching TRBD1. The V and J ends lost 6 bases and 1 base, in that order; junction bases with no gene match: 7. CDR3 length: 15 amino acids. Germline V CDR1 and CDR2: SEHNR, FQNEAQ (reference sequence). As DNA, the CDR3 is TGTGCCAGCAGGTCGGACAGGGGAGGATCCTACGAGCAGTACTTC. Amino acids: CASRSDRGGSYEQYF.